This T cell receptor beta chain was sequenced during a study of CD8+ T cells in alopecia areata (dated by TCRdb to 2016 to 2019). In terms of the full investigation: The treated patients, all with moderate-to-severe alopecia areata, were enrolled in an open-label pilot trial of oral tofacitinib given at 5 to 10 mg twice daily. Tofacitinib was given for 6 to 18 months, followed by 6 months of follow-up off drug to assess delayed response and recurrence. In treated patients, disease severity was measured using the SALT score, which gives the percentage of scalp surface area affected. High-throughput TCRbeta sequencing was used to examine T cell clonal expansion in alopecia areata in both the C3H/HeJ mouse model and human patients. On the human side, TCRbeta sequencing was run on scalp tissue and on sorted CD4+ and CD8+ peripheral blood T cells from healthy controls and from alopecia areata patients with either patchy or totalis/universalis disease. Tofacitinib-treated patients had biopsies at baseline and at 4 and 24 weeks of treatment, with a later scalp biopsy in several patients. Clonality in the scalp was compared among normal scalp (n=4), patchy alopecia areata scalp (n=8), and alopecia totalis/universalis scalp (n=8). RNA was obtained with the PAXgene miRNA kit for fixed scalp, the miRNeasy kit for PBMCs, and the RNeasy kit for mouse skin. immunoSEQ multiplex PCR using 35 Vbeta forward primers and 13 Jbeta reverse primers was used to amplify TCRbeta CDR3 regions. The study at large found these results: Compared with mice, TCR sequences shared between patients were less clear, possibly partly because of HLA diversity across the patient population. Tofacitinib significantly decreased scalp clonality and the number of expanded CD8+ clones among the top 100 scalp clones. Many expanded lesional clones were found to persist in scalp and blood during tofacitinib treatment, and relapse after treatment cessation may be partly explained by this persistence. Because the treated cohort was small and had just a single nonresponder, larger studies are needed to establish links between baseline CD8+ expansion and response. Resident alphabeta T cells in normal human skin are also sequenced, complicating scalp TCR repertoire analysis, unlike mouse skin dominated by gammadelta T cells. Lesional scalp, especially in alopecia totalis/universalis, showed higher clonality and more expanded CD8+ clones than normal scalp, suggesting antigenic drive.

The sample's time point label is to be understood as: about 25 weeks on oral tofacitinib. In the paper's terms, the treatment or condition label means: oral pan-JAK inhibitor, 5-10 mg twice daily. Lesional scalp punch biopsies and peripheral blood were collected from alopecia areata patients. PBMCs were isolated by density centrifugation and stained for CD3, CD4 and CD8, and CD4+ and CD8+ T cells were sorted on a FACSAria. As concerns this clone: What antigen it recognizes has not been identified. The sample holds no much larger clone one base away, and base qualities are not on file.

The method was the immunoSEQ multiplex PCR assay. RNA was extracted from all samples and reverse transcribed into cDNA, which served as template for TCR sequencing. First-strand cDNA was synthesized using SuperScript III with a 2:1 mix of oligo-dT and random hexamers. Amplification bias was assessed with a synthetic immune receptor repertoire, and residual bias was removed computationally. The original methods were these. Raw reads were preprocessed to remove errors, and CDR3 was defined according to IMGT conventions as the region from the conserved cysteine to phenylalanine. Clonality was computed as 1 minus the Shannon entropy, with the entropy normalized by log2 of the number of productive unique TCRs. Scalp TCRbeta sequences were cross-referenced with sorted blood CD4 and CD8 repertoires so that the CD4 or CD8 identity of scalp clones could be inferred. Held by TCRdb, this immuneACCESS table contains in-frame sequences only and omits some clones. Under half of the omission traces to an unresolved V gene where checked; the cause of the rest is unknown. The V and J calls and clone size are taken from that table; D and trimming were inferred from the DNA. The sample table records about 190,000 clones; 60% of these occur just once. The ten largest clones take up under 1.2% of the sample.

The germline V gene encodes CDR1 GTSNPN and CDR2 SVGIG (reference sequence). CDR3 length: 14 amino acids, cysteine to phenylalanine. This entry keeps only the CDR3 DNA: 42 bases, framed from base 1. Deletion took 5 bases off V and 0 bases off J, with a span of 11 bases between the germline ends. Sequenced material: CD4+ T cells sorted from blood, taken at week 24, from a patient treated with tofacitinib. The chain joins TRBV30 to TRBJ2-1; tentative D gene TRBD2, with 5 bases matching. The sequence derives from a human donor with alopecia areata. The DNA reads as follows: TGTGCCTGGGGGCGGGCGAGCTCCTACAATGAGCAGTTCTTC. Its protein product is CAWGRASSYNEQFF.